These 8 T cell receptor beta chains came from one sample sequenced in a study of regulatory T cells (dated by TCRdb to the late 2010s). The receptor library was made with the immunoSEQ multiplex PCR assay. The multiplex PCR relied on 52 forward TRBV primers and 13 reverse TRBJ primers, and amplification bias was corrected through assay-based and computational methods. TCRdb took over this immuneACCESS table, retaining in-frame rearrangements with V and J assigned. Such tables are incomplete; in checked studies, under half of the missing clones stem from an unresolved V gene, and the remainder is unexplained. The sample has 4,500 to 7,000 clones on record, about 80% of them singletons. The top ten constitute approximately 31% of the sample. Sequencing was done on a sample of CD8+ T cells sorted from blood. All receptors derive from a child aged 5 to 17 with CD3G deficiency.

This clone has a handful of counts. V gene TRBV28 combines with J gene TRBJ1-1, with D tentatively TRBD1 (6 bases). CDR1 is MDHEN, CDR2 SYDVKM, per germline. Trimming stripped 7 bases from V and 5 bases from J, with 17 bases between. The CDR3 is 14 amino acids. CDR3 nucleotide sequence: TGTGCCAGCACCGAGGGGGGGCTGAGGACTGAAGCTTTCTTT. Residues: CASTEGGLRTEAFF.

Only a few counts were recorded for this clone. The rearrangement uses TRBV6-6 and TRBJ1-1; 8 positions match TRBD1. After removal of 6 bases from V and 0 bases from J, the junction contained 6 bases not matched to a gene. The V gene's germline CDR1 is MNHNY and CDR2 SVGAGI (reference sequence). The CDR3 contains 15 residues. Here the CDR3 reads CASSLDRGMNTEAFF. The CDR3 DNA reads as TGTGCCAGCAGCCTCGACAGGGGCATGAACACTGAAGCTTTCTTT.

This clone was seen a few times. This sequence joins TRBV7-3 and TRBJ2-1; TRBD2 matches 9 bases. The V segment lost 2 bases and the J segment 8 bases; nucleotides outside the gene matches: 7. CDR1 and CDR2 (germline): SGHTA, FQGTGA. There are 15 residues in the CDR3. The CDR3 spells CASSLANSGSDEQFF. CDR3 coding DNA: TGTGCCAGCAGCTTAGCGAATAGCGGGAGCGATGAGCAGTTCTTC.

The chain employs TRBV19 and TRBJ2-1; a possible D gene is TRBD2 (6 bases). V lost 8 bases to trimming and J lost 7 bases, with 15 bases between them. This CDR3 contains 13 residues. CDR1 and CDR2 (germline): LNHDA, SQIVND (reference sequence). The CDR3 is CASSLSGGNEQFF. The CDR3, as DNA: TGTGCCAGTTCCCTCTCAGGAGGGAATGAGCAGTTCTTC.

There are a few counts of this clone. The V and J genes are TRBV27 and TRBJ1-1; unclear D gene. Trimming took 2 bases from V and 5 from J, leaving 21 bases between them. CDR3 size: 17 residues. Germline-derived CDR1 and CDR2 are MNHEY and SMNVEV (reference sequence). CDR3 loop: CASSLTNNRGEVTEAFF. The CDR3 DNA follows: TGTGCCAGCAGTTTAACAAACAATCGCGGGGAGGTAACTGAAGCTTTCTTT.

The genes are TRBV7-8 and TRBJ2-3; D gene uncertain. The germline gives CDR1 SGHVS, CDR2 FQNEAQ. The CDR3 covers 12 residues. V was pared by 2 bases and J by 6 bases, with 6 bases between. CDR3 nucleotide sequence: TGTGCCAGCAGCTTAATGGGGGATACGCAGTATTTT. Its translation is CASSLMGDTQYF.

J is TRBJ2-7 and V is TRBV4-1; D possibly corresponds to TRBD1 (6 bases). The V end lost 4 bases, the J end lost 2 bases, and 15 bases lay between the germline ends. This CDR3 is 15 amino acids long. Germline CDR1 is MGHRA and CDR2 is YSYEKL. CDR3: CASSRALGQTYEQYF. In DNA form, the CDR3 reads TGCGCCAGCAGCCGGGCCTTGGGACAAACCTACGAGCAGTACTTC.

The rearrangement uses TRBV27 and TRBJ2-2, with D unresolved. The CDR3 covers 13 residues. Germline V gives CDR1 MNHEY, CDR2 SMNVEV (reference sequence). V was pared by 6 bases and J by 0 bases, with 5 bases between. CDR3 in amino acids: CASRETNTGELFF. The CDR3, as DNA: TGTGCCAGCAGAGAAACGAACACCGGGGAGCTGTTTTTT.